This T cell receptor (beta chain) was observed in a study of blood T cell repertoires in COVID-19. TCRdb's table, derived via immunoSEQ multiplex PCR, lists solely in-frame clones and lacks some. The sample contains fewer than 200,000 clones, approximately 81% of which appear only once. Germline lookup yields CDR1 PRHDT and CDR2 FYEKMQ (reference sequence). The CDR3 contains 20 residues. V was pared by 3 bases and J by 0 bases, with 11 bases of the junction left unmatched. V and J are TRBV13 and TRBJ2-1; 13 nucleotides agree with TRBD2. The TCR sequence derives from a man between 60 and 75 years old who had recovered from COVID-19. Sequencing was done on a sample of PBMCs or T cells enriched from blood (not recorded which). CDR3 DNA: TGTGCCAGCAGCTTGGGGGGACTAGCGGGGCGAATGAGCTCCTACAATGAGCAGTTCTTC. It yields the protein CASSLGGLAGRMSSYNEQFF.